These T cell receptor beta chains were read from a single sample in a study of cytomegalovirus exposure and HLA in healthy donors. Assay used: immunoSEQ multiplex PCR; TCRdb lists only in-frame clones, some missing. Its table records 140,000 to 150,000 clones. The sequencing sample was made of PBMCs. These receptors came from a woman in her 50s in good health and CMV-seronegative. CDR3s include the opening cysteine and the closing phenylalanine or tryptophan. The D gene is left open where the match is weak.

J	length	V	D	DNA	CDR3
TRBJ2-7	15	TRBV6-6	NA	TGTGCCAGCAGCCTAATGGACAGTCCCTCCTACGAGCAGTACTTC	CASSLMDSPSYEQYF
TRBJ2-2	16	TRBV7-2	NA	TGTGCCAGCAGCCCCGGTCGTGGCGGGATTGACGGGGAGCTGTTTTTT	CASSPGRGGIDGELFF
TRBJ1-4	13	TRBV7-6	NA	TGTGCCAGCAGCCGAGGCGTTAATGAAAAACTGTTTTTT	CASSRGVNEKLFF
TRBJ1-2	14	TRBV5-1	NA	TGCGCCAGCAGCTTGGGCAGGGGTGGCTATGGCTACACCTTC	CASSLGRGGYGYTF
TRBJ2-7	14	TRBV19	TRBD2	TGTGCCAGTAGTGTTAGCGGGAGGGCCCTCGAGCAGTACTTC	CASSVSGRALEQYF
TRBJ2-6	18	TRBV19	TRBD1	TGTGCCAGTAGTATATGGACAGGGCTCGGGGCTGGGGCCAACGTCCTGACTTTC	CASSIWTGLGAGANVLTF
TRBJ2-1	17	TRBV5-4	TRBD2	TGTGCCAGCAGCATGACTAGCGGTATTTTTATTTACAATGAGCAGTTCTTC	CASSMTSGIFIYNEQFF
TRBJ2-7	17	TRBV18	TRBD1	TGTGCCAGCTCACCAAAATCCGGGACAGGGGGTTCCTACGAGCAGTACTTC	CASSPKSGTGGSYEQYF
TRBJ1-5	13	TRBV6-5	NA	TGTGCCAGCAGGGGGGGGGTTTGGCAGCCCCAGCATTTT	CASRGGVWQPQHF
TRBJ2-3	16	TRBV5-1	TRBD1	TGCGCCAGCAGCCGGTCCGGGACAGGAACCACAGATACGCAGTATTTT	CASSRSGTGTTDTQYF
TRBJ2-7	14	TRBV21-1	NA	TGTGCCAGCAGCAAAGGCGGTAGCTTCGACGAGCAGTACTTC	CASSKGGSFDEQYF
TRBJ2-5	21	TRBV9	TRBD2	TGTGCCAGCAGCTTAACCGGGACTAGCGGGAGATTTCATGGGTTTCAAGAGACCCAGTACTTC	CASSLTGTSGRFHGFQETQYF
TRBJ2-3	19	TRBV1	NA	TGCACCAGCAGCCAAGGGAGTACGGGGGTAGCGGGGAGCACAGATACGCAGTATTTT	CTSSQGSTGVAGSTDTQYF
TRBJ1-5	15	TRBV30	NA	TGTGCCTGGAGTGGGAAGACGGGAGCGGGCCAGCCCCAGCATTTT	CAWSGKTGAGQPQHF
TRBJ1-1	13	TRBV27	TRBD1	TGTGCCAGCAGTCCGGGGACAGATCTTGAAGCTTTCTTT	CASSPGTDLEAFF